Shown below are 6 T cell receptor beta chains from a single sample sequenced in a study of PD-L1 blockade in urothelial cancer. This table comes from immunoSEQ multiplex PCR, and its TCRdb copy is limited to in-frame clones, with some not included. Of some 41,000 clones in the sample, 88% were seen once. This specimen consisted of PBMCs, obtained around atezolizumab (anti-PD-L1) treatment. The origin of the receptors is a woman aged 55-70 years with urothelial cancer.

This chain uses TRBV7-2 with TRBJ2-7, with TRBD1 matching over 9 bases. The CDR3 runs to 15 residues. With 5 bases clipped from V and 3 bases from J, the junction kept 8 bases outside the gene matches. Germline V gene data show CDR1 as SGHTA and CDR2 as FQGNSA. This CDR3 is CASSTGQGTRYEQYF. CDR3 coding DNA: TGTGCCAGCAGCACAGGACAGGGGACACGCTACGAGCAGTACTTC.

The J gene is TRBJ2-2, the V gene TRBV5-6; 10 bases align to TRBD1. The germline gives CDR1 SGHDT, CDR2 YYEEEE. The ends lost 1 base at V and 2 bases at J; junction bases unmatched: 8. The CDR3 has 18 amino acids. CDR3 sequence (DNA): TGTGCCAGCAGCTTGTTCCGGGACAGGGGACTAAACACCGGGGAGCTGTTTTTT. It encodes CASSLFRDRGLNTGELFF.

V gene TRBV7-6 combines with J gene TRBJ1-1; D possibly corresponds to TRBD1 (5 bases). Looked up from germline, CDR1 is SGHVS and CDR2 is FNYEAQ. V lost 1 base, J lost 1 base, and 7 bases lay in between. CDR3 size: 14 residues. The CDR3 is CASSLVGGNTEAFF. CDR3 coding DNA: TGTGCCAGCAGCTTAGTCGGGGGGAACACTGAAGCTTTCTTT. Based on the CDR3 plus reference TRBV7-6 and TRBJ1-1, the full variable domain is GAGVSQSPRYKVTKRGQDVALRCDPISGHVSLYWYRQALGQGPEFLTYFNYEAQQDKSGLPNDRFSAERPEGSISTLTIQRTEQRDSAMYRCASSLVGGNTEAFFGQGTRLTVV.

The gene calls are TRBV5-1 and TRBJ2-7; 11 bases are shared with TRBD2. J was trimmed by 4 bases and V by 4 bases; bases with no gene match: 7. The CDR3 totals 15 residues. CDR1 and CDR2 (germline): SGHRS, YFSETQ. This chain's CDR3 is CASSPPGLAVYEQYF. The CDR3 nucleotides read TGCGCCAGCAGCCCTCCGGGACTAGCGGTTTACGAGCAGTACTTC.

The chain links TRBV11-3 to TRBJ2-5, with 11 bases that match TRBD2. Losses at the gene ends were 2 bases for V and 1 base for J; bases not matched to a gene: 6. From germline, CDR1 is SGHNT and CDR2 YENEEA. The CDR3 totals 17 residues. CDR3 sequence (DNA): TGTGCCAGCAGCTTAACCCGACTAGCGGGGAGCCAAGAGACCCAGTACTTC. Its protein is CASSLTRLAGSQETQYF.

CDR3: CASSVAPRGGETQYF. In DNA form, the CDR3 reads TGTGCCAGCAGCGTAGCCCCCCGCGGGGGGGAGACCCAGTACTTC. This sequence joins TRBV9 and TRBJ2-5; 8 bases are shared with TRBD2. The germline V gene has CDR1 SGDLS and CDR2 YYNGEE. Trimming took 0 bases from V and 5 from J; bases not matched to a gene: 6. CDR3 length: 15 amino acids.